The sequence of this T cell receptor (beta chain) was determined in a study of blood T cell repertoires in COVID-19. Looking at the study overall: T cells, B-cell-depleted T cells, or PBMCs supplied cDNA or gDNA.

Germline V gives CDR1 SGHRS, CDR2 YFSETQ. The CDR3 is 14 amino acids. With V trimmed by 4 bases and J by 7 bases, 5 bases remained unmatched. In regard to this clone: Other DNA sequences from this sample encode an identical CDR3 as well.

Original handling: Using reference gene primer amplification, nucleated cell counts were estimated. The method was immunoSEQ multiplex PCR; TCRdb's version includes in-frame clones alone and lacks a portion of them. Clone size and V and J calls were adopted from that table, with D and trimming inferred from the DNA. Of approximately 150,000 clones listed, approximately 90% are singletons. This TCR was sampled from a woman in her 50s with acute or convalescent COVID-19. This rearrangement joins TRBV5-1 to TRBJ1-5; 10 bases map to TRBD1. The sequenced sample was peripheral blood. CDR3 sequence: CASSETGGGQPQHF. The CDR3 nucleotides are TGCGCCAGCAGCGAGACAGGGGGCGGGCAGCCCCAGCATTTT.